This T cell receptor beta chain was identified in a study of blood T cells in healthy people across ages. A second PCR, run for roughly 7 to 12 cycles, used a sample-barcoded 5' primer plus a J-beta primer mix. TCRdb called the 5' RACE reads again in MiXCR, with one record for every CDR3 protein. The table records around 750,000 distinct CDR3 sequences, about 55% of them present only once. The CDR3 is made up of 14 amino acids. From germline, CDR1 is SGHVS and CDR2 FQNEAQ. The sequencing input was blood. This chain uses TRBV7-8 with TRBJ2-4, with D perhaps TRBD2 (5 bases). With the DNA end fitting TRBJ2-5 better, the J assignment may be wrong. This TCR came from an elderly man in good health. The CDR3 loop is CASSSRTPGETQYF. DNA for the CDR3: TGTGCCAGCAGCTCGAGGACTCCGGGAGAGACCCAGTACTTC.